These T cell receptor beta chains were read from a single sample in a study of T cell changes during pregnancy in multiple sclerosis. Clones were read by immunoSEQ multiplex PCR, and TCRdb kept only the in-frame ones, dropping some. The sample has around 60,000 clones, under 95% seen once. The sequences come from CD4+ T cells from peripheral blood mononuclear cells, collected after pregnancy. The receptor source for this set is a female donor in good health, enrolled as a control in a pregnancy study. CDR3s include the opening cysteine and the closing phenylalanine or tryptophan. A D gene is named only where the DNA matches it firmly.

D	V	J	DNA	CDR3
.	TRBV9	TRBJ2-1	TGTGCCAGCAGCCCACAACTAGATATCAATGAGCAGTTCTTC	CASSPQLDINEQFF
.	TRBV5-1	TRBJ1-1	TGCGCCAGCAGCTTGGTAGGGGAAGTCAGCACTGAAGCTTTCTTT	CASSLVGEVSTEAFF
.	TRBV7-9	TRBJ1-4	TGTGCCAGCAGCTTAGCCAGGGCGGCCTTGGATGAAAAACTGTTTTTT	CASSLARAALDEKLFF
TRBD1	TRBV6-4	TRBJ1-1	TGTGCCAGCAGGCCGGGACAGGCTAACACTGAAGCTTTCTTT	CASRPGQANTEAFF
.	TRBV7-9	TRBJ1-1	TGTGCCAGCAGCCCGCAGGGAGGGTGGAACACTGAAGCTTTCTTT	CASSPQGGWNTEAFF
.	TRBV6-5	TRBJ1-1	TGTGCCAGCAGTTACAAAGGGGTAGCTGAAGCTTTCTTT	CASSYKGVAEAFF
TRBD1	TRBV18	TRBJ1-1	TGTGCCAGCTCACCCGGGACAGGGGGCCTCAATGAAGCTTTCTTT	CASSPGTGGLNEAFF
.	TRBV19	TRBJ1-1	TGTGCCAGTAGTCAAACAGGTATTAGCACTGAAGCTTTCTTT	CASSQTGISTEAFF
TRBD2	TRBV7-2	TRBJ2-3	TGTGCCAGCATGCCCGGGACTAGCGGGTTCACAGATATGCAGTATTTT	CASMPGTSGFTDMQYF
.	TRBV27	TRBJ2-7	TGTGCCAGCAGTGGCCGGGACTCCGCTAGGTACGAGCAGTACTTC	CASSGRDSARYEQYF